This T cell receptor beta chain was captured by sequencing in a study of CD4+ T cells in melanoma. Germline CDR1 is SGHVS and CDR2 is FQNEAQ. V lost 6 bases and J lost 3, with 9 bases in between. The CDR3 spans 13 residues. Generated by immunoSEQ multiplex PCR, the TCRdb table keeps only in-frame clones and is missing some. The sample carries about 15,000 clones, roughly two thirds recorded once. A remark on this clone: What it recognizes is unknown.

Study results and limitations: Neoantigen-specific CD4+ T cells in melanoma reportedly had diverse differentiation states. A reported correlation linked neoantigen-specific CD4+ T cells to CD8+, macrophage and B cell function.

The chain joins TRBV7-8 to TRBJ1-5; D gene unclear. This TCR was recovered from a human donor with melanoma. Sequencing was carried out using cells from a culture (not recorded whether cultured in vitro). CDR3 residues: CASRRGNNQPQHF. The DNA of the CDR3 is TGTGCCAGCAGACGTGGTAACAATCAGCCCCAGCATTTT.